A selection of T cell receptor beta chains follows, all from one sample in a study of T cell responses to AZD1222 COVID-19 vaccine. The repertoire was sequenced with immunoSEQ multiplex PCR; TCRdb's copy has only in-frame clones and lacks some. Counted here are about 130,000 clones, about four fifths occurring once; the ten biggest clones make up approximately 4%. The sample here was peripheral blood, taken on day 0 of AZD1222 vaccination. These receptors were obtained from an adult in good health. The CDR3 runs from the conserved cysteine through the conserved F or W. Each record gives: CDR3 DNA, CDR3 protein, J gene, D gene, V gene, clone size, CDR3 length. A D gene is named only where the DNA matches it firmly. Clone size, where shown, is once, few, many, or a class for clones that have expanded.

TGCGCCAGCAGCTTAGGGACAGCCGCACGGGCTGAAGCTTTCTTT,CASSLGTAARAEAFF,TRBJ1-1,TRBD1,TRBV5-1,-,15
TGTGCCAGCAGCCAAGGACTAGCGGGGCTTACGCAGTATTTT,CASSQGLAGLTQYF,TRBJ2-3,TRBD2,TRBV3-1/TRBV3-2,-,14
TGTGCCAGTAGTCAAGGAGGACAGGCGAGAGGCTACACCTTC,CASSQGGQARGYTF,TRBJ1-2,TRBD1,TRBV19,few,14
TGTGCCAGCTCACCGCAGGGTAGCGCAAATCAGCCCCAGCATTTT,CASSPQGSANQPQHF,TRBJ1-5,-,TRBV18,-,15
TGCAGCGTTGAAGGTCCAGGGCGCGGCTACACCTTC,CSVEGPGRGYTF,TRBJ1-2,-,TRBV29-1,-,12
TGTGCCAGTAATGAGGGGGCTGCTAATGGCTACACCTTC,CASNEGAANGYTF,TRBJ1-2,TRBD1,TRBV19,-,13
TGTGCCATCAGTGACATATCACCGGGACTCGCCTTAATTGGTCTCTACGAGCAGTACTTC,CAISDISPGLALIGLYEQYF,TRBJ2-7,-,TRBV10-3,-,20
TGTGCCAGCAGTTTATCATTCGGGGCTAATCAGCCCCAGCATTTT,CASSLSFGANQPQHF,TRBJ1-5,-,TRBV28,-,15
TGCGCCAGCAGCTCCGATGGCCGCCCCACAGATACGCAGTATTTT,CASSSDGRPTDTQYF,TRBJ2-3,-,TRBV5-1,once,15
TGTGCCAGCAGTGAAGTGCCAGCGGGGGGCTCCGAGCAGTACTTC,CASSEVPAGGSEQYF,TRBJ2-7,TRBD2,TRBV6-1,-,15
TGTGCCGCAATAGCGGGGGCCTCAAATGAGCAGTTCTTC,CAAIAGASNEQFF,TRBJ2-1,TRBD2,TRBV7-9,-,13
TGTGCCAGCAGCTTGGCCTGGGGAGGTAATTCACCCCTCCACTTT,CASSLAWGGNSPLHF,TRBJ1-6,-,TRBV5-6,once,15
TGCGCCAGCAGCTTGGAGTTGGGGTTGGACTACACCTTC,CASSLELGLDYTF,TRBJ1-2,-,TRBV5-1,-,13